This section outlines one T cell receptor beta chain sequence together with its context. The antigen remains unidentified. Germline V CDR1 and CDR2: MNHEY, SVGAGI. The CDR3 has 14 residues. Losses at the gene ends were 6 bases for V and 4 bases for J; bases not matched to a gene: 5. This sample was taken from a study of a mutant IDH1 vaccine in newly diagnosed glioma. Generated by immunoSEQ multiplex PCR, the TCRdb table keeps only in-frame clones and is missing some. The sample carries around 33,000 clones, around nine tenths recorded once. Specified time point: week 47, end of study. Doses comprised 300 ug of mutant IDH1 20-mer peptide each, plus topical imiquimod. The vaccination schedule gave patients eight doses in weeks 1, 3, 5, 7, 11, 15, 19 and 23. The study enrolled donors with new WHO grade 3 or 4 IDH1-mutant, ATRX-lost astrocytomas.

The sequence came from a woman aged 25 to 45 with glioma. The input for sequencing was PBMCs, taken from a glioma patient whose treatment included an IDH1 peptide vaccine. The genes are TRBV6-5 and TRBJ1-1; the match to TRBD1 covers 10 bases. CDR3 bases: TGTGCCAGCAGACTGGGACAGGGGACCACTGAAGCTTTCTTT. It specifies CASRLGQGTTEAFF.